A selection of T cell receptor beta chains follows, all from one sample in a study of blood T cell repertoires in COVID-19. Repertoires were generated with immunoSEQ multiplex PCR, while TCRdb's copy carries only in-frame clones and drops some. Here the sample spans about 480,000 clones, approximately 87% being singletons. Sequencing was carried out using PBMCs or T cells enriched from blood (not recorded which). The receptor set was obtained from a woman in her thirties or forties who had recovered from COVID-19. The CDR3 runs from the conserved cysteine through the conserved F or W. D genes are given only for firm matches. The size of a clone is reported for some rows only, either as once, few or many, or as a class for expanded clones.

V: TRBV5-4
J: TRBJ2-7
size: .
D: TRBD2
DNA: TGTGCCAGCAGCTTGGGGACTAGCCCCTACGAGCAGTACTTC
CDR3: CASSLGTSPYEQYF

V: TRBV7-6
J: TRBJ2-2
size: once
D: .
DNA: TGTGCCAGCAGCTTATGGCCAGGGGGCGGGAGACACACCGGGGAGCTGTTTTTT
CDR3: CASSLWPGGGRHTGELFF

V: TRBV2
J: TRBJ2-2
size: .
D: TRBD1
DNA: TGTGCCAGCAGGGGGACAGGGGGCTGGACCGGGGAGCTGTTTTTT
CDR3: CASRGTGGWTGELFF

V: TRBV4-2
J: TRBJ1-1
size: few
D: .
DNA: TGTGCCAGCAGCCAAGATTGGCAGGGTGGCACTGAAGCTTTCTTT
CDR3: CASSQDWQGGTEAFF

V: TRBV11-2
J: TRBJ1-6
size: .
D: TRBD1
DNA: TGTGCCAGCAGCATTCGACAGGGAACTGGATCACCCCTCCACTTT
CDR3: CASSIRQGTGSPLHF

V: TRBV19
J: TRBJ1-2
size: .
D: .
DNA: TGTGCCAGTAGTATAGATTCCTCAGTACGACAGAACTATGGCTACACCTTC
CDR3: CASSIDSSVRQNYGYTF

V: TRBV12-5
J: TRBJ1-1
size: .
D: .
DNA: TGTGCTAGTGGTTTGGTTCTCGGAGCTTTCTTT
CDR3: CASGLVLGAFF

V: TRBV14
J: TRBJ2-1
size: .
D: TRBD2
DNA: TGTGCCAGCAGCCAAGGGAGCGGGAGCAATGAGCAGTTCTTC
CDR3: CASSQGSGSNEQFF

V: TRBV6-5
J: TRBJ2-1
size: .
D: TRBD2
DNA: TGTGCCAGCAGACTAGCGGAATACAATGAGCAGTTCTTC
CDR3: CASRLAEYNEQFF

V: TRBV7-6
J: TRBJ2-1
size: .
D: .
DNA: TGTGCCAGCAGCCCCCGTGGGGGGAACTCCTACAATGAGCAGTTCTTC
CDR3: CASSPRGGNSYNEQFF

V: TRBV6-2/TRBV6-3
J: TRBJ1-5
size: once
D: TRBD1
DNA: TGTGCCAGCAGTTACCGGACAGGGGGAACGGATCAGCCCCAGCATTTT
CDR3: CASSYRTGGTDQPQHF

V: TRBV19
J: TRBJ1-1
size: .
D: TRBD1
DNA: TGTGCCAGTGGTCGGGACAGGGTCGCTGAAGCTTTCTTT
CDR3: CASGRDRVAEAFF

V: TRBV2
J: TRBJ2-1
size: .
D: TRBD2
DNA: TGTGCCAGCATAACCGGGACTAGCGGTTACAATGAGCAGTTCTTC
CDR3: CASITGTSGYNEQFF

V: TRBV9
J: TRBJ1-1
size: .
D: .
DNA: TGTGCCAGCAGCTCCAACACAGGGATCACTGAAGCTTTCTTT
CDR3: CASSSNTGITEAFF

V: TRBV18
J: TRBJ1-4
size: .
D: .
DNA: TGTGCCAGCTCACCTCTCAATGAAAAACTGTTTTTT
CDR3: CASSPLNEKLFF

V: TRBV18
J: TRBJ1-2
size: once
D: TRBD1
DNA: TGTGCCAGCTCATCTACCGGGACAGGGATTGTTTGGGGCTACACCTTC
CDR3: CASSSTGTGIVWGYTF

V: TRBV2
J: TRBJ1-5
size: .
D: .
DNA: TGTGCCAGCAGTGATCCCCCCGAGCCCCAGCATTTT
CDR3: CASSDPPEPQHF

V: TRBV4-3
J: TRBJ2-2
size: .
D: .
DNA: TGCGCCAGCAGCCAAACGAGCGTGGCGAACACCGGGGAGCTGTTTTTT
CDR3: CASSQTSVANTGELFF

V: TRBV18
J: TRBJ1-3
size: .
D: .
DNA: TGTGCCAGCTCACTCGATAGGAGCTCTGGAAACACCATATATTTT
CDR3: CASSLDRSSGNTIYF

V: TRBV3-1/TRBV3-2
J: TRBJ1-3
size: .
D: .
DNA: TGTGCCAGTCAGGCGAGCTCTGGAAACACCATATATTTT
CDR3: CASQASSGNTIYF

V: TRBV19
J: TRBJ1-5
size: once
D: .
DNA: TGTGCCAGTAGTACACAGGCCTCAGGACAGCCCCAGCATTTT
CDR3: CASSTQASGQPQHF

V: TRBV7-2
J: TRBJ1-5
size: .
D: .
DNA: TGTGCCAGCAGCTTAGTACAGAATAGCAATCAGCCCCAGCATTTT
CDR3: CASSLVQNSNQPQHF

V: TRBV6-4
J: TRBJ1-6
size: .
D: .
DNA: TGTGCCAGCAGTGTCTCGAGCTCCTATAATTCACCCCTCCACTTT
CDR3: CASSVSSSYNSPLHF

V: TRBV3-1/TRBV3-2
J: TRBJ1-4
size: .
D: .
DNA: TGTGCCAGCAGCCCGCCTCACCGGGGAGGTGAAAAACTGTTTTTT
CDR3: CASSPPHRGGEKLFF

V: TRBV7-6
J: TRBJ1-4
size: .
D: TRBD1
DNA: TGTGCCAGCAGCGATAGGGGCGCAGGGGGATCAGAAAAACTGTTTTTT
CDR3: CASSDRGAGGSEKLFF

V: TRBV10-3
J: TRBJ2-1
size: .
D: TRBD2
DNA: TGTGCCATCAGCGACTTAGCGGGAGGGCCCCACAATGAGCAGTTCTTC
CDR3: CAISDLAGGPHNEQFF

V: TRBV6-5
J: TRBJ1-1
size: .
D: .
DNA: TGTGCCAGCAGTTACGGAGGGGACGACACTGAAGCTTTCTTT
CDR3: CASSYGGDDTEAFF

V: TRBV5-4
J: TRBJ2-5
size: .
D: TRBD2
DNA: TGTGCCAGCAGCTTCTCAGGAGCGGGAGAGGAGGAGACCCAGTACTTC
CDR3: CASSFSGAGEEETQYF

V: TRBV10-3
J: TRBJ2-2
size: .
D: .
DNA: TGTGCCATCGCTGAAGGGGCGGCCGGGGAGCTGTTTTTT
CDR3: CAIAEGAAGELFF

V: TRBV2
J: TRBJ1-3
size: .
D: .
DNA: TGTGCCACCCCCAGGACGGGAAACTCTGGAAACACCATATATTTT
CDR3: CATPRTGNSGNTIYF

V: TRBV18
J: TRBJ2-3
size: .
D: .
DNA: TGTGCCAGCTCACCGTCCAGGGGCGCAGGGGATACGCAGTATTTT
CDR3: CASSPSRGAGDTQYF

V: TRBV5-4
J: TRBJ1-1
size: .
D: .
DNA: TGTGCCAGCAACTCGAGGGGGGGGCACACTGAAGCTTTCTTT
CDR3: CASNSRGGHTEAFF

V: TRBV12-3/TRBV12-4
J: TRBJ1-4
size: .
D: TRBD1
DNA: TGTGCCAGCAGTCCCCGACAGGGGAAACTGTTTTTT
CDR3: CASSPRQGKLFF

V: TRBV5-1
J: TRBJ2-2
size: .
D: .
DNA: TGCGCCAGCAGCTTGGGAGTGTACCCAGAGAGCAGGACCGGGGAGCTGTTTTTT
CDR3: CASSLGVYPESRTGELFF

V: TRBV5-1
J: TRBJ2-2
size: .
D: .
DNA: TGCGCCAGCAGCCTATCCGTTGGGCAGGGTCCCTACACCGGGGAGCTGTTTTTT
CDR3: CASSLSVGQGPYTGELFF

V: TRBV30
J: TRBJ1-2
size: .
D: TRBD1
DNA: TGTGCCTGGGCCGTACAGGGGATCTATGGCTACACCTTC
CDR3: CAWAVQGIYGYTF

V: TRBV5-1
J: TRBJ2-2
size: .
D: .
DNA: TGCGCCAGCAGCTTGTACGGTCCTTCGAACACCGGGGAGCTGTTTTTT
CDR3: CASSLYGPSNTGELFF

V: TRBV19
J: TRBJ2-7
size: .
D: TRBD2
DNA: TGTGCCAGTAGTACGGGACTAGCGGGACTCTACGAGCAGTACTTC
CDR3: CASSTGLAGLYEQYF

V: TRBV13
J: TRBJ1-2
size: .
D: .
DNA: TGTGCCAGCAGCTCCGGGAACTATGGCTACACCTTC
CDR3: CASSSGNYGYTF

V: TRBV7-9
J: TRBJ2-7
size: .
D: TRBD2
DNA: TGTGCCAGCAGCTTAAGCTCGGGAGGCGAGCAGTACTTC
CDR3: CASSLSSGGEQYF

V: TRBV5-1
J: TRBJ1-2
size: few
D: TRBD1
DNA: TGCGCCAGCAGCTTGGAGGGGGCAAGCTATGGCTACACCTTC
CDR3: CASSLEGASYGYTF

V: TRBV20-1
J: TRBJ1-2
size: few
D: TRBD1
DNA: TGCAGTGCTAGTTCAGGGGGCAACTATGGCTACACCTTC
CDR3: CSASSGGNYGYTF

V: TRBV4-1
J: TRBJ1-1
size: few
D: .
DNA: TGCGCCAGCAGCCAATCCGGTGGGGGGGGCACTGAAGCTTTCTTT
CDR3: CASSQSGGGGTEAFF

V: TRBV7-2
J: TRBJ2-1
size: .
D: .
DNA: TGTGCCAGCAGCTATACGGGACTCTTCATCTATGAGCAGTTCTTC
CDR3: CASSYTGLFIYEQFF

V: TRBV5-4
J: TRBJ1-2
size: .
D: .
DNA: TGTGCCAGCAGCCGAGCGGGGGGGCATAACTATGGCTACACCTTC
CDR3: CASSRAGGHNYGYTF

V: TRBV28
J: TRBJ1-2
size: .
D: TRBD1
DNA: TGTGCCAGCAAATTGACAGGGGGAGGGGGAAACTATGGCTACACCTTC
CDR3: CASKLTGGGGNYGYTF

V: TRBV4-1
J: TRBJ2-7
size: .
D: TRBD1
DNA: TGCGCCAGCAGCCAAGCGAATCCGGGACAGGGGGCATCCTACGAGCAGTACTTC
CDR3: CASSQANPGQGASYEQYF

V: TRBV3-1/TRBV3-2
J: TRBJ1-1
size: once
D: .
DNA: TGTGCCAGCAGCCAAGTCGGAGAGAACACTGAAGCTTTCTTT
CDR3: CASSQVGENTEAFF

V: TRBV7-2
J: TRBJ2-7
size: .
D: TRBD2
DNA: TGTGCCAGCAGGGGCGGGAGGTTCTACGAGCAGTACTTC
CDR3: CASRGGRFYEQYF

V: TRBV5-1
J: TRBJ2-1
size: .
D: TRBD2
DNA: TGCGCCAGCAGCTCCTTTAACCGACTAGCGGGATGGCGAGGCTTCAATGAGCAGTTCTTC
CDR3: CASSSFNRLAGWRGFNEQFF

V: TRBV27
J: TRBJ2-7
size: .
D: .
DNA: TGTGCCAGCACCACTCTCCCCGGGGACGAGCAGTACTTC
CDR3: CASTTLPGDEQYF

V: TRBV18
J: TRBJ1-5
size: .
D: .
DNA: TGTGCCAGCTCACCAACAGGTTACAATCAGCCCCAGCATTTT
CDR3: CASSPTGYNQPQHF